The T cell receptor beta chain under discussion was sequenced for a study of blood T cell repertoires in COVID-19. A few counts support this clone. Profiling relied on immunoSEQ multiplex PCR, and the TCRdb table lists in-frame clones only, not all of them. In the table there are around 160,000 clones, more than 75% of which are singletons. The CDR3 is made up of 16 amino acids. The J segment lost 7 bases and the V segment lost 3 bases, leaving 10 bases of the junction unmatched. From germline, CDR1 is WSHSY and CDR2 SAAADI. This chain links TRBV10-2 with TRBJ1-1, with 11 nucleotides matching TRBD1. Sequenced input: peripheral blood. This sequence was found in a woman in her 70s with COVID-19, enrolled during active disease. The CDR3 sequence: CASSEWFGTGGNEAFF. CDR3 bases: TGCGCCAGCAGTGAATGGTTTGGGACAGGGGGTAATGAAGCTTTCTTT.